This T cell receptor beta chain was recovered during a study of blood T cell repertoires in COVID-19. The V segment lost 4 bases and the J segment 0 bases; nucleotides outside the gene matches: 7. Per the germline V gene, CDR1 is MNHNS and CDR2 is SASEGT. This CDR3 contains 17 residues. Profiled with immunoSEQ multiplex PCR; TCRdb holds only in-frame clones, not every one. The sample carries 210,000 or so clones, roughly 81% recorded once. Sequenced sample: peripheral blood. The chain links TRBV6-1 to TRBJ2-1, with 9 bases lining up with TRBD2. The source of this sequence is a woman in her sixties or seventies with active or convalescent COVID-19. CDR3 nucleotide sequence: TGTGCCAGCAGTGTACGGGCGGGAGGGGGCTCCTACAATGAGCAGTTCTTC. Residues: CASSVRAGGGSYNEQFF.